The 3 T cell receptor beta chains below come from one sample, sequenced in a study of blood T cell repertoires in COVID-19 (TCRdb year 2020). Library preparation employed the immunoSEQ multiplex PCR assay. The clones in this table, taken by TCRdb from immuneACCESS, are in-frame only. Not every clone is retained; where verified, under half of the shortfall comes from an unresolved V gene, and the cause of the rest is unknown. Here the sample has about 340,000 clones; roughly 85% occur a single time. Around 4.5% of the sample lies in the top ten. Material for sequencing was PBMCs or T cells enriched from blood (not recorded which). The origin of the receptors is a woman aged 40 to 55 with acute COVID-19.

This clone was detected once. The chain is built from TRBV10-3 and TRBJ1-2; D unresolved. This CDR3 region has 16 residues. Germline V gene sequence: CDR1 ENHRY, CDR2 SYGVKD. Trimming took off 0 bases at V and 1 base at J, with 12 bases between the two ends. CDR3 amino acids: CAISESIQQDNYGYTF. CDR3 bases: TGTGCCATCAGTGAGTCCATACAACAAGATAACTATGGCTACACCTTC.

The CDR3 DNA reads as TGTGCCAGCAATCTTGGGGCAGGGCATGGCTACACCTTC. It specifies CASNLGAGHGYTF. The genes are TRBV6-5 and TRBJ1-2, with D possibly being TRBD1 (5 bases). Trimming stripped 7 bases from V and 6 bases from J, with 15 bases between. The germline V gene has CDR1 MNHEY and CDR2 SVGAGI. CDR3 length: 13 amino acids.

The genes are TRBV7-2 and TRBJ2-3, with 7 positions matching TRBD1. V lost 7 bases and J lost 3; bases outside the gene matches: 10. The V gene's germline CDR1 is SGHTA and CDR2 FQGNSA. The CDR3 is made up of 15 amino acids. This CDR3 reads CASTLGGGWTDTQYF. As DNA, the CDR3 is TGTGCCAGCACCCTAGGGGGCGGTTGGACAGATACGCAGTATTTT.